These 9 T cell receptor beta chains share one sample of origin, sequenced in a study of PD-1 blockade in classical Hodgkin lymphoma. Each of the patients experienced relapse following autologous stem cell transplantation, and their brentuximab vedotin exposure differed. Sequenced by immunoSEQ multiplex PCR; TCRdb stores in-frame clones only, minus some. The sample has 25,000 to 35,000 clones; about two thirds are singletons. This material consisted of peripheral blood mononuclear cells (PBMCs), taken before the second cycle of nivolumab. The source of these receptors is a human donor with classical Hodgkin lymphoma.

The chain couples TRBV29-1 to TRBJ2-3; no definite D call. Looked up from germline, CDR1 is SQVTM and CDR2 is ANQGSEA. This CDR3 is built from 17 residues. The V gene lost 1 base and the J gene lost 7 bases, with 24 bases spanning the gap. The CDR3 nucleotides are TGCAGCGTTGAAGTGGGGATTTCGGGCCATGTTACAAATACGCAGTATTTT. Its translation is CSVEVGISGHVTNTQYF.

The chain combines TRBV30 with TRBJ1-6; a weak D match, TRBD1 (5 bases). The CDR3 loop spans 13 amino acids. Germline lookup yields CDR1 GTSNPN and CDR2 SVGIG (reference sequence). V lost 2 bases, J lost 14 bases, and 16 bases lay in between. This CDR3 is CAWSFLGRGSLHF. The CDR3, as DNA: TGTGCCTGGAGTTTTTTGGGGCGAGGGTCCCTCCACTTT.

The chain joins TRBV6-5 to TRBJ2-7, with 8 nucleotides matching TRBD1. V was clipped by 5 bases and J by 0 bases; unmatched bases: 6. The CDR3 extends over 15 amino acids. Per the germline V gene, CDR1 is MNHEY and CDR2 is SVGAGI. CDR3 in DNA: TGTGCCAGCAGTGCGGACAGGGACAGCTCCTACGAGCAGTACTTC. Encoded protein: CASSADRDSSYEQYF.

This chain uses TRBV28 with TRBJ1-5, with 8 bases matching TRBD1. The CDR3 is made up of 14 amino acids. Per the germline V gene, CDR1 is MDHEN and CDR2 is SYDVKM. The ends lost 11 bases at V and 3 bases at J; junction bases unmatched: 9. In DNA, the CDR3 is TGTGCCTGTACAGGGGGTCTCGTCAATCAGCCCCAGCATTTT. Amino acid sequence: CACTGGLVNQPQHF.

The rearrangement uses TRBV5-5 and TRBJ1-3; TRBD1 might be the D (5 bases). This CDR3 is 16 amino acids long. Germline CDR1 is SGHKS and CDR2 is YYEKEE (reference sequence). Trimming shortened V by 4 bases and J by 2 bases, and 16 bases separated the two germline ends. In nucleotides, the CDR3 is TGTGCCAGCAGCGTGACCCTGGGGGGGGCTGGAAACACCATATATTTT. Protein product: CASSVTLGGAGNTIYF.

The chain couples TRBV7-9 to TRBJ2-7; D may be TRBD1 (8 bases). CDR1 SEHNR and CDR2 FQNEAQ come from the germline V gene (reference sequence). Between the trimmed V and J ends, which lost 5 bases and 3 bases, there was a span of 14 bases. The CDR3 consists of 14 residues. CDR3 region: CASSRTGGGYEQYF. Here the CDR3 DNA reads TGTGCCAGCAGCAGAACAGGGGGGGGCTACGAGCAGTACTTC.

The chain links TRBV28 to TRBJ2-6; perhaps D is TRBD1 or TRBD2 (5 bases each). CDR1 is MDHEN and CDR2 is SYDVKM in the germline V gene. The V end lost 4 bases, the J end lost 1 base, and 8 bases lay between the germline ends. The CDR3 is 15 residues long. The CDR3 sequence: CASSSGTSGANVLTF. As DNA, the CDR3 is TGTGCCAGCAGTTCCGGGACGTCTGGGGCCAACGTCCTGACTTTC.

The chain links TRBV6-5 to TRBJ1-2; no clear D gene. Trimming took off 2 bases at V and 5 bases at J, with 6 bases between the two ends. In germline, CDR1 is MNHEY, CDR2 SVGAGI. The CDR3 loop spans 12 amino acids. In DNA, the CDR3 is TGTGCCAGCAGTTACCCCCCGTATGGCTACACCTTC. This sequence encodes CASSYPPYGYTF.

The chain carries TRBV5-1 and TRBJ2-2; D perhaps matches TRBD1 (6 bases). The CDR3 is made up of 17 amino acids. V was pared by 1 base and J by 0 bases, with 13 bases between. Germline V CDR1 and CDR2: SGHRS, YFSETQ. In DNA, the CDR3 is TGCGCCAGCAGCTTGTTGGGTACAGGGTCGAACACCGGGGAGCTGTTTTTT. This translates into CASSLLGTGSNTGELFF.